Below are 5 T cell receptor beta chains sequenced from a single sample in a study of blood T cell repertoires in COVID-19. The protocol was immunoSEQ multiplex PCR, while the TCRdb copy is restricted to in-frame clones and leaves out a portion. Seen here are hundreds of thousands of clones, roughly 85% observed once, and the top ten hold about 17%. The sample taken for sequencing was PBMCs or T cells enriched from blood (not recorded which). All receptors derive from a man aged 40-50 years who had recovered from COVID-19.

This clone was detected once. The V gene is TRBV5-4, the J gene TRBJ1-1, with 8 nucleotides matching TRBD1. The CDR3 totals 15 residues. Germline V CDR1 and CDR2: SGHNT, YYREEE (reference sequence). J gave up 6 bases and V 4 bases, and 11 bases lay outside the gene matches. DNA for the CDR3: TGTGCCAGCAGCCCCCGAGGGACAGGTCGGTCTGAAGCTTTCTTT. Amino acid sequence: CASSPRGTGRSEAFF.

In its sample, this clone was seen once. CDR3 residues: CASSSRERNSPLHF. The CDR3 DNA reads TGCGCCAGCAGCTCCAGGGAAAGAAATTCACCCCTCCACTTT. V is TRBV5-1 and J is TRBJ1-6; D might be TRBD1 (5 bases). Deletions cut 3 bases from V and 7 bases from J, with 11 bases between. The CDR3 extends over 14 amino acids. Per germline, CDR1 SGHRS and CDR2 YFSETQ.

The chain combines TRBV19 with TRBJ2-2, with TRBD2 matching over 9 bases. Germline CDR1 LNHDA, CDR2 SQIVND (reference sequence). The V and J ends lost 4 bases and 3 bases, in that order; junction bases with no gene match: 3. The CDR3 sequence is 15 residues long. CDR3 amino acids: CASSKGTSHTGELFF. CDR3 sequence (DNA): TGTGCCAGTAGTAAAGGGACTAGCCACACCGGGGAGCTGTTTTTT.

V gene TRBV24-1 combines with J gene TRBJ2-7, with D possibly TRBD1 on 6 matching bases. The V end lost 5 bases, the J end lost 1 base, and 14 bases lay between the germline ends. The CDR3 is made up of 15 amino acids. CDR1 is KGHDR, CDR2 SFDVKD, per germline. The CDR3 sequence is CATSVGTGSSYEQYF. Written as DNA, the CDR3 is TGTGCCACCAGTGTAGGTACAGGGTCGTCCTACGAGCAGTACTTC.

This chain uses TRBV5-8 with TRBJ1-5, with D maybe TRBD1 (6 bases). V lost 4 bases to trimming and J lost 0 bases, with 11 bases between them. Germline V gene data show CDR1 as SGHTS and CDR2 as YDEGEE. The CDR3 sequence is 15 residues long. The CDR3 bases are TGTGCCAGCAGCCAGGGACAATATAGCAATCAGCCCCAGCATTTT. Translation gives CASSQGQYSNQPQHF.